The clone carrying this TCR beta chain has more than one count but fewer than ten. The antigen is undetermined. One entry per CDR3 protein, called by TCRdb with MiXCR from the reads. The sample yields roughly 69,000 distinct CDR3 sequences, around 30% seen once. The V end lost 3 bases, the J end lost 5 bases, and 8 bases lay between the germline ends. CDR3 length: 12 residues. Looked up from germline, CDR1 is SGHDT and CDR2 is YYEEEE. This specimen comes from a study of T cell repertoires in cytomegalovirus infection. Study background: The authors relied on CMV epitopes, both recently identified HLA-C-restricted and well-studied HLA-B-restricted. Both CMV infection and a matching HLA type were indicated by public TCR beta signatures. Broader study findings: The ex vivo response showed dominance by HLA-C-restricted CMV-specific TCR beta clonotypes. People with CMV and the relevant HLA were identified by cumulative public TCR beta family frequency.

The sequence derives from a human donor in good health (CMV status not recorded). Some clones in this sample may be carry-over from other donors' samples. Source: CD8+ T cells from cultured PBMCs, taken from culture after CMV antigen stimulation. The chain combines TRBV5-6 with TRBJ1-1; D is possibly TRBD1 (5 bases). This CDR3 reads CASSSWGTEAFF. CDR3 coding DNA: TGTGCCAGCAGCTCGTGGGGGACTGAAGCTTTCTTT.